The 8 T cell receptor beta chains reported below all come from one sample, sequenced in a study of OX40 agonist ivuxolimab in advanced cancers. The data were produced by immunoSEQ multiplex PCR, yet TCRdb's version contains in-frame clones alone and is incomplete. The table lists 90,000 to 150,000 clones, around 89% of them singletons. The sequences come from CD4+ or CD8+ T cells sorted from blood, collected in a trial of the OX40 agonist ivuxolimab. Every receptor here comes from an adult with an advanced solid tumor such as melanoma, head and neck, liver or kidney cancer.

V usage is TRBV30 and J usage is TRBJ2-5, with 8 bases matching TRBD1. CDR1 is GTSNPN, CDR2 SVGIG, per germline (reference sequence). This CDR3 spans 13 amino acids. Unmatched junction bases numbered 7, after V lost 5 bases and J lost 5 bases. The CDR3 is CAWGTGGWETQYF. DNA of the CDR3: TGTGCCTGGGGGACAGGAGGGTGGGAGACCCAGTACTTC. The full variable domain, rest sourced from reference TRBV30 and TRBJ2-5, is SQTIHQWPATLVQPVGSPLSLECTVEGTSNPNLYWYRQAAGRGLQLLFYSVGIGQISSEVPQNLSASRPQDRQFILSSKKLLLSDSGFYLCAWGTGGWETQYFGPGTRLLVL.

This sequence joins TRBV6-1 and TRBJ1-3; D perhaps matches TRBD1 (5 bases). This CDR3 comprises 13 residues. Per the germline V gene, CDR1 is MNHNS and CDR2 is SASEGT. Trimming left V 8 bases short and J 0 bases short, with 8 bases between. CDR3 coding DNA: TGTGCCAGCGGGGGATTCTCTGGAAACACCATATATTTT. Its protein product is CASGGFSGNTIYF.

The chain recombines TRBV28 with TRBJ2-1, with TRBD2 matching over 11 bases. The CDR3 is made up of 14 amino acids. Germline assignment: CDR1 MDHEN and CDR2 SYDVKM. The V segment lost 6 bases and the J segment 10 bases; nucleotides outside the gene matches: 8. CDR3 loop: CASRNSGGVREQFF. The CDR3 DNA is TGTGCCAGCAGGAATAGCGGGGGGGTCCGGGAGCAGTTCTTC.

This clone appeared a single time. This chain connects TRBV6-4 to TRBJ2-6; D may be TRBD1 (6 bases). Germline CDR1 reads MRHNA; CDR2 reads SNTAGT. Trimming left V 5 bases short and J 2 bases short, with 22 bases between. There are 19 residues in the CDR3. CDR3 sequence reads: CASSTKIRGVLTGANVLTF. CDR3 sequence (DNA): TGTGCCAGCAGTACTAAAATCAGGGGAGTTCTAACTGGGGCCAACGTCCTGACTTTC.

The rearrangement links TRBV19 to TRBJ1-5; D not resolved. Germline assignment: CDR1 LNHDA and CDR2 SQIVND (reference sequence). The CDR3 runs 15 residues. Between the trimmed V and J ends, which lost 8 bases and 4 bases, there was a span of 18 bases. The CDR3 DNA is TGTGCCAGTCGCGAAAGGGCGATCGCGAATCAGCCCCAGCATTTT. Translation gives CASRERAIANQPQHF.

The CDR3 DNA reads as TGTGCCAGTAGTCCCGGGCCCGGGACAGGAACAGATACGCAGTATTTT. Residues: CASSPGPGTGTDTQYF. V is TRBV19 and J is TRBJ2-3; 8 bases are a match to TRBD1. Germline lookup yields CDR1 LNHDA and CDR2 SQIVND (reference sequence). V shed 5 bases, J shed 3 bases, and the junction held 10 bases outside the gene matches. The CDR3 consists of 16 residues. Together with reference TRBV19 and TRBJ2-3, the CDR3 gives the full variable domain: DGGITQSPKYLFRKEGQNVTLSCEQNLNHDAMYWYRQDPGQGLRLIYYSQIVNDFQKGDIAEGYSVSREKKESFPLTVTSAQKNPTAFYLCASSPGPGTGTDTQYFGPGTRLTVL.

CDR3 DNA sequence: TGTGCCAGCAGCTGGGGCCGACAGGGGCCAAGCACAGATACGCAGTATTTT. It is translated as CASSWGRQGPSTDTQYF. V and J are TRBV7-2 and TRBJ2-3, with 8 nucleotides matching TRBD1. CDR1 is SGHTA, CDR2 FQGNSA, per germline. The CDR3 is made up of 17 amino acids. Unmatched junction bases numbered 9, after V lost 4 bases and J lost 0 bases.

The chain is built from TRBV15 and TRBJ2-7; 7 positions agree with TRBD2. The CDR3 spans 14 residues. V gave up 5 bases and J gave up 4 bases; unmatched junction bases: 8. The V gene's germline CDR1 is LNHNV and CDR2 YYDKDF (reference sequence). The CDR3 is CATSQQRGPYEQYF. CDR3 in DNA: TGTGCCACCAGCCAGCAGCGGGGCCCATACGAGCAGTACTTC.